The 28 T cell receptor beta chains listed next were all sequenced from one sample in a study of blood T cells in healthy people across ages. A J-beta primer mix and a sample-barcoded 5' primer were used in a second PCR of roughly 7 to 12 cycles. TCRdb independently ran MiXCR on the 5' RACE reads; one entry per CDR3 protein. The data contain about 1.6 million distinct CDR3 sequences, 30% to 40% of them singletons. Material for sequencing was blood. The receptor set was obtained from a woman aged 25-40 years in good health.

V usage is TRBV5-1 and J usage is TRBJ2-7; D perhaps matches TRBD1 (6 bases). The germline V and J ends were trimmed by 2 bases and 1 base, with 10 bases remaining between them. The germline CDR1 and CDR2 sequences are SGHRS and YFSETQ. The CDR3 extends over 14 amino acids. The CDR3 coding sequence is TGCGCCAGCAGCTTTTTTCAGGGGTCCTACGAGCAGTACTTC. Its protein product is CASSFFQGSYEQYF.

This clonotype was counted ten times or more. The rearrangement uses TRBV12-3 or TRBV12-4 and TRBJ2-1; 11 bases are a match to TRBD2. Trimming cost V 6 bases and J 0 bases; bases outside gene matches: 4. The CDR3 length is 16 residues. The CDR3 bases are TGTGCCAGCAGCCCTAGCGGGGGGCGCTCCTACAATGAGCAGTTCTTC. It translates to CASSPSGGRSYNEQFF.

In DNA form, the CDR3 reads TGCGCCAGCAGCTCGCGATTGAGGTCCAATGAGCAGTTCTTC. It specifies CASSSRLRSNEQFF. The J gene is TRBJ2-1, the V gene TRBV5-1; the D is unclear. Trimming cost V 3 bases and J 6 bases, with 13 bases left between them. Germline V gene sequence: CDR1 SGHRS, CDR2 YFSETQ. The CDR3 totals 14 residues.

The chain recombines TRBV10-1 with TRBJ2-1; D perhaps matches TRBD2 (7 bases). Germline V gives CDR1 WNHNN, CDR2 SYGVQD (reference sequence). The CDR3 has 15 amino acids. The germline V and J ends were trimmed by 1 base and 6 bases, with 13 bases remaining between them. The CDR3 nucleotides are TGCGCCAGCAGTGAGTTGGCGGGGGCCCTCAATGAGCAGTTCTTC. The encoded protein is CASSELAGALNEQFF.

Turning to this clonotype: Germline is not matched at one junction end, which may reflect a read error. The chain recombines TRBV9 with TRBJ2-7, with 8 positions matching TRBD1. The V gene's germline CDR1 is SGDLS and CDR2 YYNGEE. The CDR3 runs 14 residues. CDR3 sequence: CAGSEDRVPYEQYF. In DNA form, the CDR3 reads TGTGCCGGCAGCGAGGACAGGGTACCCTACGAGCAGTACTTC.

Only a few counts were recorded for this clonotype. The J gene is TRBJ2-4, the V gene TRBV6-5, with D possibly TRBD2 on 6 matching bases. The V gene's germline CDR1 is MNHEY and CDR2 SVGAGI. The germline V and J ends were trimmed by 7 bases and 8 bases, with 18 bases remaining between them. This CDR3 spans 14 amino acids. CDR3 in DNA: TGTGCCAGCACCTTGAGGCATTGGGGGGACATTCAGTACTTC. It translates to CASTLRHWGDIQYF.

This sequence joins TRBV20-1 and TRBJ1-1; 7 nucleotides align to TRBD1. Germline CDR1 and CDR2: DFQATT and SNEGSKA (reference sequence). After removal of 0 bases from V and 5 bases from J, the junction contained 6 bases not matched to a gene. CDR3 length: 14 residues. CDR3 nucleotides: TGCAGTGCTAGAGATTACAGGGGAGGAACTGAAGCTTTCTTT. Encoded protein: CSARDYRGGTEAFF.

Remarks on this clonotype: A much larger clone differs from this one at a single base, so this may be a read error. The V gene is TRBV20-1, the J gene TRBJ2-7; unclear D gene. V was cut by 3 bases and J by 2 bases, with 11 bases left in between. Germline CDR1 and CDR2: DFQATT and SNEGSKA (reference sequence). This CDR3 spans 13 amino acids. The CDR3 region has the DNA TGCAGTGCTAGCGTCAGGACCGCCTACGAGCAGTACTTC. Translating gives CSASVRTAYEQYF.

This sequence joins TRBV29-1 and TRBJ1-2, with D maybe TRBD1 (6 bases). The germline V and J ends were trimmed by 7 bases and 6 bases, with 24 bases remaining between them. This CDR3 comprises 15 residues. The germline gives CDR1 SQVTM, CDR2 ANQGSEA. The CDR3 nucleotides are TGCAGCGCTGGTTCGGGGGGCGCGGTCGGAAATGGCTACACCTTC. Protein sequence: CSAGSGGAVGNGYTF.

The chain recombines TRBV20-1 with TRBJ1-5; TRBD1 might be the D (5 bases). Germline V gene data show CDR1 as DFQATT and CDR2 as SNEGSKA (reference sequence). V dropped 0 bases and J dropped 0 bases, with 12 bases sitting between them. The CDR3 sequence is 16 residues long. The CDR3 is CSARDFSQVSNQPQHF. DNA for the CDR3: TGCAGTGCTAGAGACTTTTCACAGGTTAGCAATCAGCCCCAGCATTTT.

This chain uses TRBV2 with TRBJ2-7; possible D gene TRBD2, 6 bases. The germline CDR1 and CDR2 sequences are SNHLY and FYNNEI. This CDR3 spans 14 amino acids. V lost 7 bases and J lost 5, with 18 bases in between. The CDR3 DNA follows: TGTGCCAGCAAGACGAGCGGGTCGGTCCACGAGCAGTACTTC. This sequence encodes CASKTSGSVHEQYF. Combining the CDR3 with reference TRBV2 and TRBJ2-7 gives the whole variable domain EPEVTQTPSHQVTQMGQEVILRCVPISNHLYFYWYRQILGQKVEFLVSFYNNEISEKSEIFDDQFSVERPDGSNFTLKIRSTKLEDSAMYFCASKTSGSVHEQYFGPGTRLTVT.

A few counts support this clonotype. The V gene is TRBV5-1, the J gene TRBJ2-2; no clear D. The CDR3 is 15 amino acids. Trimming pared 3 bases from V and 1 base from J, leaving 10 bases between. CDR1 and CDR2 from the germline V gene are SGHRS and YFSETQ. CDR3 DNA: TGCGCCAGCAGCTACCGTGGGCAGAACACCGGGGAGCTGTTTTTT. Translated: CASSYRGQNTGELFF.

The rearrangement links TRBV7-2 to TRBJ2-1, with TRBD2 identical over 8 bases. The CDR3 extends over 14 amino acids. The germline V gene encodes CDR1 SGHTA and CDR2 FQGNSA. Trimming removed 5 bases from V and 7 bases from J; junction bases left unmatched: 7. CDR3 nucleotides: TGTGCCAGCAGCGCAACGGGAGGGCAGAATGAGCAGTTCTTC. This sequence encodes CASSATGGQNEQFF.

The rearrangement uses TRBV4-2 and TRBJ2-7, with D perhaps given as TRBD1 or TRBD2 (5 bases each). Trimming pared 0 bases from V and 3 bases from J, leaving 21 bases between. Germline CDR1 and CDR2: LGHNA and YNFKEQ. This CDR3 comprises 18 residues. Written as DNA, the CDR3 is TGTGCCAGCAGCCAAGATCGGTCGGTCCGGGACCCCTACTACGAGCAGTACTTC. Protein sequence: CASSQDRSVRDPYYEQYF.

The J gene is TRBJ1-1, the V gene TRBV5-1; no reliable D call. CDR1 and CDR2 from the germline V gene are SGHRS and YFSETQ. This CDR3 comprises 13 residues. V was clipped by 3 bases and J by 4 bases, with 10 bases between them. The CDR3 is CASSSDWSTEAFF. CDR3 nucleotide sequence: TGCGCCAGCAGCTCCGACTGGAGCACTGAAGCTTTCTTT.

Concerning this clonotype: A read error may account for a junction end that differs from germline. J is TRBJ2-3 and V is TRBV7-2; TRBD1 matches at 7 bases. Per germline, CDR1 SGHTA and CDR2 FQGNSA. This CDR3 spans 16 amino acids. DNA of the CDR3: TGTGCCGGCAGCTTAGAGACAGGGTGGAACACAGATACGCAGTATTTT. This codes for CAGSLETGWNTDTQYF.

This chain uses TRBV20-1 with TRBJ2-7; either TRBD1 or TRBD2 may fit D (5 bases each). V was trimmed by 1 base and J by 3 bases, leaving 10 bases between them. The CDR3 length is 13 residues. From germline, CDR1 is DFQATT and CDR2 SNEGSKA (reference sequence). The CDR3 nucleotides read TGCAGTGCTAGAGCCCTGAGGGGCTACGAGCAGTACTTC. Its translation: CSARALRGYEQYF.

The CDR3 DNA follows: TGTGCCAGCAGCGTAGGGGGGCCCCTCCAAGAGACCCAGTACTTC. This gives the protein CASSVGGPLQETQYF. The V gene is TRBV9, the J gene TRBJ2-5, with TRBD1 as a possible D gene (6 bases). CDR1 and CDR2 (germline): SGDLS, YYNGEE. The V end was cut by 0 bases, the J end by 1 base, with 10 bases between. The CDR3 covers 15 residues.

This clonotype was seen a few times. The chain joins TRBV6-1 to TRBJ1-5; possibly TRBD1 for D (5 bases). V was shortened by 6 bases and J by 2 bases, with 11 bases between the two germline ends. The CDR3 covers 14 residues. Per germline, CDR1 MNHNS and CDR2 SASEGT. The CDR3 DNA reads as TGTGCCAGCAGCGGGACCTGGGGCAATCAGCCCCAGCATTTT. Amino acid sequence: CASSGTWGNQPQHF.

The rearrangement uses TRBV20-1 and TRBJ2-1; maybe TRBD2 (5 bases). The CDR3 totals 16 residues. V was trimmed by 3 bases and J by 6 bases, leaving 21 bases between them. Germline CDR1 and CDR2: DFQATT and SNEGSKA (reference sequence). CDR3 bases: TGCAGTGCTAGTATCTTTCGGAGAGGGCCAACCAATGAGCAGTTCTTC. This codes for CSASIFRRGPTNEQFF.

In its sample, this clonotype was seen a few times. This chain connects TRBV27 to TRBJ2-1; the match to TRBD2 covers 7 bases. The CDR3 extends over 16 amino acids. From germline, CDR1 is MNHEY and CDR2 SMNVEV (reference sequence). V trimming: 5 bases; J trimming: 0 bases; junction bases outside the gene matches: 7. CDR3 loop: CASSPKTSRSYNEQFF. The CDR3 DNA follows: TGTGCCAGCAGTCCGAAGACTAGCCGCTCCTACAATGAGCAGTTCTTC.

J is TRBJ2-1 and V is TRBV11-2, with 9 bases aligning to TRBD1. The length of the CDR3 is 15 residues. Trimming removed 4 bases from V and 5 bases from J; junction bases left unmatched: 6. CDR1 SGHAT and CDR2 FQNNGV come from the germline V gene. CDR3 bases: TGTGCCAGCAGCTCGACAGGGACAGGGCACAATGAGCAGTTCTTC. Protein sequence: CASSSTGTGHNEQFF.

This chain connects TRBV20-1 to TRBJ2-5, with 9 bases identical to TRBD2. The CDR3 has 15 amino acids. J was trimmed by 2 bases and V by 3 bases; bases with no gene match: 7. The germline V gene has CDR1 DFQATT and CDR2 SNEGSKA (reference sequence). The CDR3 region has the DNA TGCAGTGCTAGCCGGACCCTAGCGGGGCAAGAGACCCAGTACTTC. Protein product: CSASRTLAGQETQYF.

This clonotype was seen many times. The genes are TRBV29-1 and TRBJ2-3, with 10 bases identical to TRBD2. Germline CDR1 is SQVTM and CDR2 is ANQGSEA. V dropped 1 base and J dropped 2; count of bases not matched to a gene: 12. The CDR3 sequence is 18 residues long. In DNA form, the CDR3 reads TGCAGCGTTGAAGCCCCCCTAGCGGGAGAGACCCACACAGATACGCAGTATTTT. It translates to CSVEAPLAGETHTDTQYF.

This clonotype was seen more than once but under ten times. V gene TRBV7-9 combines with J gene TRBJ2-2; 8 nucleotides match TRBD1. The germline CDR1 and CDR2 sequences are SEHNR and FQNEAQ (reference sequence). This CDR3 is 15 amino acids long. J lost 5 bases, V lost 3 bases, and 5 bases had no gene match. The CDR3, as DNA: TGTGCCAGCAGCTTTCCGGACAGGGTTACCGGGGAGCTGTTTTTT. It yields the protein CASSFPDRVTGELFF.

The chain carries TRBV12-3 or TRBV12-4 and TRBJ2-1; weak D call: TRBD2 (6 bases). V was cut by 8 bases and J by 4 bases, with 15 bases left in between. The CDR3 sequence is 14 residues long. This CDR3 is CASGIVAAYNEQFF. In nucleotides, the CDR3 is TGTGCCAGCGGAATCGTAGCGGCTTACAATGAGCAGTTCTTC.

This clonotype has just a few counts. The genes are TRBV6-5 and TRBJ2-5, with TRBD1 identical over 8 bases. Germline values: CDR1 MNHEY, CDR2 SVGAGI. After removal of 0 bases from V and 5 bases from J, the junction contained 14 bases not matched to a gene. This CDR3 has 18 amino acids. The CDR3 nucleotides read TGTGCCAGCAGTTACTCGAGGCGCCTGGACAGGGATGTCGAGACCCAGTACTTC. Amino acid sequence: CASSYSRRLDRDVETQYF.

This clonotype has just a few counts. V gene TRBV11-2 combines with J gene TRBJ2-5, with 8 bases aligning to TRBD2. Germline CDR1 SGHAT, CDR2 FQNNGV. V dropped 7 bases and J dropped 7; count of bases not matched to a gene: 11. The length of the CDR3 is 14 residues. The CDR3 loop reads CASTRGSGGRTQYF. In DNA, the CDR3 is TGTGCCAGCACCCGGGGGAGCGGGGGTCGGACCCAGTACTTC.